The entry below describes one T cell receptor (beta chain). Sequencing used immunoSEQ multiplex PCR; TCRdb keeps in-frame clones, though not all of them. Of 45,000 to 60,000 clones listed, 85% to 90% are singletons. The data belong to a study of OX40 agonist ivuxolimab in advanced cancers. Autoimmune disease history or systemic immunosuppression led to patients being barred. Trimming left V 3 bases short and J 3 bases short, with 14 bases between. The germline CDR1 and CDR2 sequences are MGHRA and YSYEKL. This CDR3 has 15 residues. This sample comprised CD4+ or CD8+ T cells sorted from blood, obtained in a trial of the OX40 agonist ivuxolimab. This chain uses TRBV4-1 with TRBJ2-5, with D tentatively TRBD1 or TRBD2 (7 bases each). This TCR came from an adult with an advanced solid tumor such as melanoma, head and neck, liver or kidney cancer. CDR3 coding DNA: TGCGCCAGCAGCCATACAGGGGCGGGGGAAGAGACCCAGTACTTC. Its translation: CASSHTGAGEETQYF.